The 26 T cell receptor beta chains reported below all come from one sample, sequenced in a study of T cell responses to AZD1222 COVID-19 vaccine. Libraries were prepared by immunoSEQ multiplex PCR; TCRdb keeps only in-frame clonotypes and omits some of them. The sample contains roughly 200,000 clones, 85% to 95% of which appear only once. This specimen consisted of peripheral blood, obtained 28 days after the second dose of the MenACWY control vaccine. Receptor source: an adult who received the MenACWY meningococcal vaccine as a control.

The chain carries TRBV5-6 and TRBJ2-5; 13 bases match TRBD2. With V trimmed by 4 bases and J by 0 bases, 3 bases remained unmatched. The germline CDR1 and CDR2 sequences are SGHDT and YYEEEE. This CDR3 contains 16 residues. The CDR3 region has the DNA TGTGCCAGCAGCCTAGGGACTAGCGGGAACCAAGAGACCCAGTACTTC. Its translation is CASSLGTSGNQETQYF.

The chain uses TRBV21-1 and TRBJ2-7; whether TRBD1, the table's D call, matches the DNA was not checked. TRBV21-1 is a listed pseudogene. The CDR3 loop spans 15 amino acids. The CDR3 nucleotides read TGTGCCAGCAGCAAAGGAAGGGGGCGTCATTACGAGCAGTACTTC. The encoded protein is CASSKGRGRHYEQYF.

The rearrangement links TRBV2 to TRBJ2-2; TRBD1 aligns across 8 bases. The CDR3 is made up of 14 amino acids. V dropped 5 bases and J dropped 3; count of bases not matched to a gene: 2. From germline, CDR1 is SNHLY and CDR2 FYNNEI. CDR3 region: CASSWTGYTGELFF. Here the CDR3 DNA reads TGTGCCAGCAGTTGGACAGGGTACACCGGGGAGCTGTTTTTT.

This CDR3 is CASSFSRAAIYEQYF. DNA for the CDR3: TGTGCCAGCAGCTTTTCCCGGGCAGCCATCTACGAGCAGTACTTC. The chain joins TRBV7-3 to TRBJ2-7; D not certain. V lost 3 bases and J 3 bases, leaving 15 bases between the germline ends. There are 15 residues in the CDR3. CDR1 SGHTA and CDR2 FQGTGA come from the germline V gene.

The chain has TRBV19 and TRBJ2-7; no firm D call. Deletions cut 5 bases from V and 9 bases from J, with 14 bases between. The CDR3 contains 12 residues. From germline, CDR1 is LNHDA and CDR2 SQIVND (reference sequence). CDR3 bases: TGTGCCAGTAGTTCGGGCCCAGCGACGCAGTACTTC. Its translation is CASSSGPATQYF.

CDR3 protein: CAIRGQPYQPQHF. The CDR3 nucleotides read TGTGCCATCAGGGGCCAACCCTATCAGCCCCAGCATTTT. The chain uses TRBV10-3 and TRBJ1-5; D not certain. The germline gives CDR1 ENHRY, CDR2 SYGVKD. The V end was cut by 6 bases, the J end by 5 bases, with 11 bases between. There are 13 residues in the CDR3.

V is TRBV30 and J is TRBJ1-5; possible D gene TRBD1, 6 bases. The V and J ends lost 8 bases and 7 bases respectively, with 21 bases between them. From germline, CDR1 is GTSNPN and CDR2 SVGIG (reference sequence). The CDR3 has 14 amino acids. The CDR3 nucleotides read TGTGCCGGTATCCGAAAAGGGGGTAACCAGCCCCAGCATTTT. Its protein product is CAGIRKGGNQPQHF.

The V call is TRBV4-3, the J call TRBJ1-2, with D unresolved. Germline loops: CDR1 LGHNA, CDR2 YSLEER. The CDR3 extends over 13 amino acids. V lost 0 bases to trimming and J lost 8 bases, with 10 bases between them. CDR3 DNA: TGCGCCAGCAGCCAAGATCTTCAGAAAGGCTACACCTTC. Its protein is CASSQDLQKGYTF.

The rearrangement links TRBV27 to TRBJ2-7; D uncertain. The CDR3 is made up of 13 amino acids. Germline V CDR1 and CDR2: MNHEY, SMNVEV (reference sequence). Trimming removed 0 bases at V and 5 bases at J, with 8 bases between. The CDR3 nucleotides are TGTGCCAGCAGTTTATCGGAAGGAAACGAGCAGTACTTC. Protein: CASSLSEGNEQYF.

The V gene is TRBV3-1 (or the pseudogene TRBV3-2), the J gene TRBJ2-2; a possible D gene is TRBD1 (6 bases). V was trimmed by 0 bases and J by 3 bases, leaving 11 bases between them. CDR1 LGHDT and CDR2 YNNKEL come from the germline V gene (reference sequence). The CDR3 sequence is 16 residues long. The CDR3 protein is CASSQDSRGDTGELFF. CDR3 sequence (DNA): TGTGCCAGCAGCCAAGATTCCAGGGGCGACACCGGGGAGCTGTTTTTT.

The genes are TRBV19 and TRBJ2-5, with a tentative D call TRBD2 (6 bases). V lost 4 bases, J lost 2 bases, and 14 bases lay in between. This CDR3 has 15 residues. Per the germline V gene, CDR1 is LNHDA and CDR2 is SQIVND (reference sequence). CDR3 protein: CASSTQSGPQETQYF. The CDR3 DNA reads as TGTGCCAGTAGTACCCAAAGCGGGCCACAAGAGACCCAGTACTTC.

This chain links TRBV5-1 with TRBJ1-2; 7 nucleotides align to TRBD1. The CDR3 sequence is 14 residues long. Germline values: CDR1 SGHRS, CDR2 YFSETQ. Germline trimming cut 5 bases from V and 3 bases from J; bases unmatched to any gene: 7. The CDR3 nucleotides read TGCGCCAGCAGATTGAACAGGGGCGACTATGGCTACACCTTC. Its protein is CASRLNRGDYGYTF.

This chain links TRBV3-1 (or the pseudogene TRBV3-2) with TRBJ2-7, with a weak D call TRBD1 (6 bases). The CDR3 loop spans 14 amino acids. Germline V CDR1 and CDR2: LGHDT, YNNKEL (reference sequence). V lost 3 bases and J 4 bases, leaving 13 bases between the germline ends. The CDR3 here is CASSHRGAGYEQYF. CDR3 sequence (DNA): TGTGCCAGCAGCCACAGGGGCGCAGGGTACGAGCAGTACTTC.

This chain uses TRBV7-3 with TRBJ1-1, with a tentative D call TRBD1 (5 bases). The CDR3 consists of 15 residues. The germline V gene encodes CDR1 SGHTA and CDR2 FQGTGA. Deletions cut 2 bases from V and 3 bases from J, with 13 bases between. The CDR3 protein is CASSLDHGTDTEAFF. The CDR3 DNA follows: TGTGCCAGCAGCTTAGACCACGGGACTGACACTGAAGCTTTCTTT.

The chain joins TRBV27 to TRBJ2-7; D unresolved. The V gene lost 4 bases and the J gene lost 1 base, with 5 bases spanning the gap. Per the germline V gene, CDR1 is MNHEY and CDR2 is SMNVEV (reference sequence). There are 12 residues in the CDR3. The CDR3 region has the DNA TGTGCCAGCAGTTCCCCGTCCTACGAGCAGTACTTC. It encodes CASSSPSYEQYF.

V usage is TRBV27 and J usage is TRBJ1-1, with D possibly TRBD1 on 5 matching bases. The CDR3 is 15 amino acids. Germline V gene data show CDR1 as MNHEY and CDR2 as SMNVEV (reference sequence). V was trimmed by 4 bases and J by 5 bases, leaving 17 bases between them. CDR3 DNA: TGTGCCAGCAGTTCCCGGGGAGGGGTGGGAACTGAAGCTTTCTTT. This sequence encodes CASSSRGGVGTEAFF.

The rearrangement uses TRBV5-1 and TRBJ2-3; 13 positions match TRBD2. The V and J ends lost 3 bases and 2 bases, in that order; junction bases with no gene match: 3. The CDR3 sequence is 16 residues long. Germline CDR1 is SGHRS and CDR2 is YFSETQ. CDR3 bases: TGCGCCAGCAGCTCACTAGCGGGAGGGTACACAGATACGCAGTATTTT. Translation gives CASSSLAGGYTDTQYF.

This chain connects TRBV4-1 to TRBJ1-1, with unresolved D. This CDR3 comprises 14 residues. V was clipped by 0 bases and J by 5 bases, with 10 bases between them. Per the germline V gene, CDR1 is MGHRA and CDR2 is YSYEKL. This CDR3 reads CASSQDPPWTEAFF. CDR3 in DNA: TGCGCCAGCAGCCAAGATCCCCCCTGGACTGAAGCTTTCTTT.

The J gene is TRBJ2-6, the V gene TRBV25-1, with D possibly being TRBD1 or TRBD2 (5 bases each). Germline CDR1 MGHDK, CDR2 SYGVNS. There are 18 residues in the CDR3. Trimming pared 2 bases from V and 0 bases from J, leaving 14 bases between. The CDR3 sequence is CASSELRDRSSGANVLTF. DNA of the CDR3: TGTGCCAGCAGTGAACTCCGGGACCGTAGCTCTGGGGCCAACGTCCTGACTTTC.

The rearrangement links TRBV27 to TRBJ1-4; D uncertain. Between the trimmed V and J ends, which lost 6 bases and 5 bases, there was a span of 19 bases. This CDR3 has 16 amino acids. Germline lookup yields CDR1 MNHEY and CDR2 SMNVEV (reference sequence). CDR3 in DNA: TGTGCCAGCAGCCTCTACCGGTTGGGAGGGAATGAAAAACTGTTTTTT. Protein: CASSLYRLGGNEKLFF.

The V and J genes are TRBV2 and TRBJ1-6, with D possibly being TRBD1 (5 bases). In germline, CDR1 is SNHLY, CDR2 FYNNEI. Trimming pared 7 bases from V and 10 bases from J, leaving 20 bases between. There are 15 residues in the CDR3. CDR3 bases: TGTGCCAGCATCCCTTCCGGCAGGGTCGGATCACCCCTCCACTTT. It translates to CASIPSGRVGSPLHF.

The chain carries TRBV11-1 and TRBJ2-7, with 13 positions matching TRBD2. V shed 0 bases and J 2 bases; nucleotides not matched to a gene: 4. The CDR3 length is 17 residues. Germline values: CDR1 SGHAT, CDR2 FQDESV (reference sequence). The CDR3: CASSLALGTSGTYEQYF. The CDR3, as DNA: TGTGCCAGCAGCTTAGCGCTTGGGACTAGCGGGACCTACGAGCAGTACTTC.

The rearrangement uses TRBV11-1 and TRBJ1-2, with 9 bases matching TRBD1. With 6 bases clipped from V and 4 bases from J, the junction kept 3 bases outside the gene matches. This CDR3 is 13 amino acids long. Germline V lookup: CDR1 SGHAT, CDR2 FQDESV (reference sequence). DNA of the CDR3: TGTGCCAGCAGGCGGACAGGGGTCTATGGCTACACCTTC. This sequence encodes CASRRTGVYGYTF.

The CDR3, as DNA: TGTGCCAGCAGCTCACGACTAACGGACAGGGGGCAAATTGGAGAGCAGTACTTC. Translated: CASSSRLTDRGQIGEQYF. The chain recombines TRBV11-2 with TRBJ2-7; 11 bases agree with TRBD1. This CDR3 is built from 18 residues. The trim removed 4 bases at V and 7 bases at J, leaving 18 bases unmatched. Germline-derived CDR1 and CDR2 are SGHAT and FQNNGV.

This chain connects TRBV28 to TRBJ1-5; 7 bases align to TRBD1. The J segment lost 3 bases and the V segment lost 3 bases, leaving 2 bases of the junction unmatched. The germline CDR1 and CDR2 sequences are MDHEN and SYDVKM. The CDR3 is 14 amino acids. The CDR3 nucleotides read TGTGCCAGCAGTTTGGGGACAGTCAATCAGCCCCAGCATTTT. Its protein product is CASSLGTVNQPQHF.

The rearrangement joins TRBV2 to TRBJ2-1; TRBD2 aligns across 7 bases. Germline values: CDR1 SNHLY, CDR2 FYNNEI. J gave up 1 base and V 6 bases, and 3 bases lay outside the gene matches. The CDR3 consists of 14 residues. This CDR3 reads CASSREVSYNEQFF. The CDR3 bases are TGTGCCAGCAGCCGGGAGGTATCCTACAATGAGCAGTTCTTC.